This TCR beta chain came from a study of blood T cell repertoires in COVID-19. Profiled with immunoSEQ multiplex PCR; TCRdb holds only in-frame clones, not every one. The sample comprises around 300,000 clones, around 86% of which are singletons, and 1.7% rests with the top ten. CDR3 length equals 13 residues. Per germline, CDR1 SGHDT and CDR2 YYEEEE. The trim removed 2 bases at V and 6 bases at J, leaving 2 bases unmatched. The sample consisted of PBMCs or T cells enriched from blood (not recorded which). V usage is TRBV5-6 and J usage is TRBJ1-3; 7 bases fit TRBD1. The clonotype comes from a woman in her 40s who had recovered from COVID-19. DNA for the CDR3: TGTGCCAGCAGCTTTACAGGGGTAAACACCATATATTTT. Its translation: CASSFTGVNTIYF.